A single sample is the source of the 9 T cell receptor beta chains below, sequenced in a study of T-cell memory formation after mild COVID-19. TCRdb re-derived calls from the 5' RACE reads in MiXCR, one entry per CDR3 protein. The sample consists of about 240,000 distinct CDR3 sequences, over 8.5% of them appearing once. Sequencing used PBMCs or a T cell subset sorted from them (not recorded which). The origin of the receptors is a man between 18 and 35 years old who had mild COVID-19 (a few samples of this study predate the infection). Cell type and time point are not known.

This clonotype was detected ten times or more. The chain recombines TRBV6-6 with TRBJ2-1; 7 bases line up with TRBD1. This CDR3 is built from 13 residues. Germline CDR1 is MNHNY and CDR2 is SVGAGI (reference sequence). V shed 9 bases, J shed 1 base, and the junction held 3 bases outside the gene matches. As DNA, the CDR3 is TGTGCCAGTGACAGGGAGTCCTACAATGAGCAGTTCTTC. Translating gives CASDRESYNEQFF.

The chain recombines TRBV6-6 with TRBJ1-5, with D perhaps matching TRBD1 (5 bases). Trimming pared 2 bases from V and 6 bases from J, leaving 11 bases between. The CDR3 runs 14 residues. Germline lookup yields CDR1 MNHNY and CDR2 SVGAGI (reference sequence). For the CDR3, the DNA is TGTGCCAGCAGTTACGGGGCAGCAACTCAGCCCCAGCATTTT. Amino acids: CASSYGAATQPQHF.

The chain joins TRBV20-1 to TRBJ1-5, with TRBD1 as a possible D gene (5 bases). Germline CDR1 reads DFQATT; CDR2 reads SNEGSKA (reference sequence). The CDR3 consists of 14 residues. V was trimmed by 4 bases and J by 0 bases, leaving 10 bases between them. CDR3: CSAMQGNSNQPQHF. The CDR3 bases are TGCAGTGCTATGCAGGGAAATAGCAATCAGCCCCAGCATTTT.

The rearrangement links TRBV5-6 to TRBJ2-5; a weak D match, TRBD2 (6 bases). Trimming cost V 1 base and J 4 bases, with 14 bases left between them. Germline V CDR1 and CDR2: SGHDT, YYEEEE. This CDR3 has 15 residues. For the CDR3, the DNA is TGTGCCAGCAGCTTGATGGAGGGAGTTCGAGAGACCCAGTACTTC. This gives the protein CASSLMEGVRETQYF.

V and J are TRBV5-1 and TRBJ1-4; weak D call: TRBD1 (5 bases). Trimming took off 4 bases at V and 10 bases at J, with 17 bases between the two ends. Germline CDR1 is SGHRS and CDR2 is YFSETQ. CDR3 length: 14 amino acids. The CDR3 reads CASSPDSYGGKLFF. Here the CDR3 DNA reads TGCGCCAGCAGCCCAGACAGCTACGGGGGAAAACTGTTTTTT.

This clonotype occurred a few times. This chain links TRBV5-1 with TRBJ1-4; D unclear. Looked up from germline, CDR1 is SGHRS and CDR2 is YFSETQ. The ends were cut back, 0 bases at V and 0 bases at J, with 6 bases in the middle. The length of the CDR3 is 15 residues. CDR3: CASSLEGPTNEKLFF. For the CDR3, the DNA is TGCGCCAGCAGCTTGGAAGGACCAACTAATGAAAAACTGTTTTTT.

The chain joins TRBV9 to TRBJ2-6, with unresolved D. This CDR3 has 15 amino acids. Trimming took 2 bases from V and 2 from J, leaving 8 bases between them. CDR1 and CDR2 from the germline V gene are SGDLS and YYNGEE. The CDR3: CASSVGSAGANVLTF. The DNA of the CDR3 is TGTGCCAGCAGCGTCGGCAGTGCTGGGGCCAACGTCCTGACTTTC.

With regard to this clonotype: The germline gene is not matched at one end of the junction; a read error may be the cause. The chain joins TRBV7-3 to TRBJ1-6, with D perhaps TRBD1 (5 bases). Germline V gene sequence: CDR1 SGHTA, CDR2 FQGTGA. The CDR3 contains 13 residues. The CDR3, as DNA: TGTGCCAGCGCTGGGGACTATAATACACCCCTCCACTTT. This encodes CASAGDYNTPLHF. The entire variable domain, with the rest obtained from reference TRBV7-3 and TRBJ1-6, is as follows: GAGVSQTPSNKVTEKGKYVELRCDPISGHTALYWYRQSLGQGPEFLIYFQGTGAADDSGLPNDRFFAVRPEGSVSTLKIQRTERGDSAVYLCASAGDYNTPLHFGNGTRLTVT.

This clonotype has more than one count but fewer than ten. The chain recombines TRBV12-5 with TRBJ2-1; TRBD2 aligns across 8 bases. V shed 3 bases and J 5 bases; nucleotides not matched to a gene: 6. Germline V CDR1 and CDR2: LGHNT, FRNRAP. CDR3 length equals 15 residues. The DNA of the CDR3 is TGTGCTAGTGGTTTCGGGGGGGCCGTTAACAATGAGCAGTTCTTC. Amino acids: CASGFGGAVNNEQFF.